The source of this TCR beta chain is a study of lymphopenia after photon versus proton radiotherapy. Regarding the study as a whole: Relative stability marked proton patients; photon patients lost diversity and naive cells.

This clone was counted a few times. As yet, its antigen is unknown. The protocol was immunoSEQ multiplex PCR, while the TCRdb copy is restricted to in-frame clones and leaves out a portion. The sample lists 25,000 to 35,000 clones, 87% occurring once. The junction had 8 bases not matched to a gene; V was cut back by 3 bases and J by 7 bases. The CDR3 has 15 residues. Germline V gene sequence: CDR1 LGHNA, CDR2 YNFKEQ. Sequenced material: peripheral blood, taken from a patient treated with proton-based radiotherapy. The rearrangement links TRBV4-2 to TRBJ1-2; 10 nucleotides align to TRBD1. The sequence derives from a woman aged 60-75 years with cholangiocarcinoma. Some clones in this sample may be carry-over from other donors' samples. CDR3 residues: CASSHPGQGGGGYTF. CDR3 bases: TGTGCCAGCAGCCATCCCGGACAGGGGGGAGGTGGCTACACCTTC.